Listed here are 32 T cell receptor beta chains from one sample, sequenced in a study of a mutant IDH1 vaccine in newly diagnosed glioma. Sequencing was performed with immunoSEQ multiplex PCR; in TCRdb, only in-frame clones are kept and a portion is missing. Among around 60,000 clones listed, approximately 89% were seen once. Antigens of these TCRs are unknown. Time point defined: week 11, during vaccination. One vaccine dose held 300 ug of mutant IDH1 20-mer peptide and came with topical imiquimod. The input for sequencing was PBMCs, taken from a glioma patient whose treatment included an IDH1 peptide vaccine. Receptor source: a man between 40 and 49 years old with glioma.

Concerning this clone: Other nucleotide sequences in the sample specify the same CDR3. The V gene is TRBV5-1, the J gene TRBJ1-4; TRBD1 is a possible D gene (6 bases). Germline V gene sequence: CDR1 SGHRS, CDR2 YFSETQ. The CDR3 totals 17 residues. Trimming stripped 4 bases from V and 8 bases from J, with 24 bases between. This CDR3 is CASSLERGRQEREKLFF. CDR3 nucleotide sequence: TGCGCCAGCAGCCTCGAGAGGGGAAGACAGGAGAGAGAAAAACTGTTTTTT.

The chain employs TRBV7-2 and TRBJ1-2, with D perhaps matching TRBD1 (5 bases). With 4 bases removed from V and 7 bases from J, the gap between germline ends came to 13 bases. The CDR3 loop spans 13 amino acids. Germline V gene lookup returns CDR1 SGHTA and CDR2 FQGNSA. CDR3 residues: CASSSQGVLGYTF. The CDR3 DNA reads TGTGCCAGCAGCTCCCAAGGGGTTCTTGGCTACACCTTC.

V and J are TRBV28 and TRBJ1-1, with D perhaps matching TRBD1 (6 bases). Per germline, CDR1 MDHEN and CDR2 SYDVKM. V dropped 11 bases and J dropped 3 bases, with 13 bases sitting between them. The CDR3 runs 12 residues. In nucleotides, the CDR3 is TGTGCCTTGAGAGGGGGAGACACTGAAGCTTTCTTT. This translates into CALRGGDTEAFF.

The V call is TRBV19, the J call TRBJ2-7, with 8 bases that match TRBD2. The ends lost 4 bases at V and 2 bases at J; junction bases unmatched: 7. CDR1 is LNHDA and CDR2 is SQIVND in the germline V gene (reference sequence). The CDR3 is 15 amino acids. The CDR3 DNA follows: TGTGCCAGTAGTACTCCCACTAGCGGCCCCTACGAGCAGTACTTC. It encodes CASSTPTSGPYEQYF.

V gene TRBV10-3 combines with J gene TRBJ1-5; 10 nucleotides line up with TRBD1. CDR1 and CDR2 (germline): ENHRY, SYGVKD. V shed 5 bases and J 2 bases; nucleotides not matched to a gene: 9. This CDR3 comprises 17 residues. This CDR3 reads CAISKTGTGDRNQPQHF. Here the CDR3 DNA reads TGTGCCATCAGTAAAACCGGGACAGGGGATCGCAATCAGCCCCAGCATTTT.

The V and J genes are TRBV7-9 and TRBJ1-1; TRBD1 matches 7 bases. CDR1 is SEHNR, CDR2 FQNEAQ, per germline (reference sequence). The CDR3 runs 14 residues. Trimming removed 4 bases from V and 7 bases from J; junction bases left unmatched: 9. CDR3 DNA: TGTGCCAGCAGCTCCGGGCGGGGACAGCTTGAAGCTTTCTTT. As protein: CASSSGRGQLEAFF. Looking up the rest from reference TRBV7-9 and TRBJ1-1 gives the full variable domain: DTGVSQNPRHKITKRGQNVTFRCDPISEHNRLYWYRQTLGQGPEFLTYFQNEAQLEKSRLLSDRFSAERPKGSFSTLEIQRTEQGDSAMYLCASSSGRGQLEAFFGQGTRLTVV.

This chain connects TRBV30 to TRBJ1-2; possibly TRBD1 for D (6 bases). The germline gives CDR1 GTSNPN, CDR2 SVGIG (reference sequence). The CDR3 has 13 amino acids. V was clipped by 4 bases and J by 7 bases, with 16 bases between them. DNA for the CDR3: TGTGCCTGGATCTCGGGGGGGGCGCGTGGCTACACCTTC. Translating gives CAWISGGARGYTF. The full variable domain, its missing parts supplied by reference TRBV30 and TRBJ1-2, is SQTIHQWPATLVQPVGSPLSLECTVEGTSNPNLYWYRQAAGRGLQLLFYSVGIGQISSEVPQNLSASRPQDRQFILSSKKLLLSDSGFYLCAWISGGARGYTFGSGTRLTVV.

The rearrangement links TRBV28 to TRBJ2-1; no definite D call. The CDR3 runs to 11 residues. Looked up from germline, CDR1 is MDHEN and CDR2 is SYDVKM. CDR3: CASNSHNEQFF. The CDR3 coding sequence is TGTGCATCTAATAGCCACAATGAGCAGTTCTTC.

This chain links TRBV28 with TRBJ2-5, with a weak D call TRBD2 (6 bases). Deletions cut 6 bases from V and 5 bases from J, with 16 bases between. CDR1 and CDR2 (germline): MDHEN, SYDVKM. The CDR3 runs 14 residues. The CDR3 DNA reads TGTGCCAGCAGCCCGATAGCGGATGAGGAGACCCAGTACTTC. Translation: CASSPIADEETQYF.

The chain recombines TRBV14 with TRBJ1-4; 7 nucleotides align to TRBD1. Germline V gene sequence: CDR1 SGHDN, CDR2 FVKESK. This CDR3 has 15 residues. Trimming took 4 bases from V and 7 from J; bases not matched to a gene: 9. This CDR3 is CASSPRQGPFEKLFF. For the CDR3, the DNA is TGTGCCAGCAGCCCCCGACAGGGTCCCTTTGAAAAACTGTTTTTT.

The gene calls are TRBV27 and TRBJ1-1; possible D gene TRBD1, 6 bases. Trimming stripped 4 bases from V and 4 bases from J, with 19 bases between. The CDR3 spans 16 residues. Germline V CDR1 and CDR2: MNHEY, SMNVEV (reference sequence). CDR3 coding DNA: TGTGCCAGCAGTTCTCAAACAGGGTCGGGTGGCACTGAAGCTTTCTTT. Translated, it gives CASSSQTGSGGTEAFF.

The V and J genes are TRBV6-1 and TRBJ2-4; D call uncertain. This CDR3 comprises 14 residues. Germline V CDR1 and CDR2: MNHNS, SASEGT. V dropped 7 bases and J dropped 13 bases, with 23 bases sitting between them. The CDR3 sequence is CASNPGPSMRPQYF. The CDR3 region has the DNA TGTGCCAGCAATCCGGGTCCATCGATGAGGCCCCAGTACTTC.

This chain uses TRBV19 with TRBJ2-1, with D tentatively TRBD1 (6 bases). From germline, CDR1 is LNHDA and CDR2 SQIVND (reference sequence). The CDR3 runs 15 residues. Trimming took 9 bases from V and 0 from J, leaving 15 bases between them. This CDR3 is CASGPGAGSYNEQFF. The CDR3 DNA reads as TGTGCCAGCGGCCCAGGGGCGGGCTCCTACAATGAGCAGTTCTTC. Looking up the rest from reference TRBV19 and TRBJ2-1 gives the full variable domain: DGGITQSPKYLFRKEGQNVTLSCEQNLNHDAMYWYRQDPGQGLRLIYYSQIVNDFQKGDIAEGYSVSREKKESFPLTVTSAQKNPTAFYLCASGPGAGSYNEQFFGPGTRLTVL.

This chain uses TRBV20-1 with TRBJ2-1; D remains unclear. Trimming took 6 bases from V and 10 from J, leaving 13 bases between them. Germline assignment: CDR1 DFQATT and CDR2 SNEGSKA (reference sequence). This CDR3 contains 11 residues. The CDR3 region has the DNA TGCAGTGCCCGACAAGCCCGAGAGCAGTTCTTC. Protein sequence: CSARQAREQFF.

The chain is built from TRBV4-1 and TRBJ2-6; TRBD1 aligns across 7 bases. V shed 5 bases, J shed 4 bases, and the junction held 8 bases outside the gene matches. The CDR3 loop spans 16 amino acids. In germline, CDR1 is MGHRA, CDR2 YSYEKL. The CDR3 spells CASSSQTGSGANVLTF. The CDR3 DNA is TGCGCCAGCAGCTCTCAGACAGGGTCCGGGGCCAACGTCCTGACTTTC.

This chain links TRBV28 with TRBJ2-5; possibly TRBD1 for D (5 bases). Looked up from germline, CDR1 is MDHEN and CDR2 is SYDVKM. The V end lost 5 bases, the J end lost 3 bases, and 16 bases lay between the germline ends. The CDR3 length is 15 residues. DNA of the CDR3: TGTGCCAGCAGTCCCACAGGCTCGCCCAAAGAGACCCAGTACTTC. Its translation is CASSPTGSPKETQYF.

This chain uses TRBV4-2 with TRBJ1-4; 7 bases agree with TRBD1. This CDR3 has 15 residues. Germline CDR1 and CDR2: LGHNA and YNFKEQ. The V segment lost 0 bases and the J segment 6 bases; nucleotides outside the gene matches: 4. CDR3 bases: TGTGCCAGCAGCCAAGACCTAGACAGGGATGAAAAACTGTTTTTT. This codes for CASSQDLDRDEKLFF.

The chain couples TRBV15 to TRBJ1-5; D uncertain. CDR1 and CDR2 (germline): LNHNV, YYDKDF (reference sequence). The CDR3 totals 15 residues. Trimming removed 0 bases at V and 3 bases at J, with 9 bases between. In nucleotides, the CDR3 is TGTGCCACCAGCAGAGAACGAGGGCACAATCAGCCCCAGCATTTT. Protein product: CATSRERGHNQPQHF.

The chain employs TRBV19 and TRBJ1-5, with TRBD1 identical over 7 bases. Germline assignment: CDR1 LNHDA and CDR2 SQIVND (reference sequence). Trimming cost V 0 bases and J 3 bases; bases outside gene matches: 11. This CDR3 has 18 amino acids. The CDR3 spells CASSIEIPTGPYNQPQHF. CDR3 sequence (DNA): TGTGCCAGTAGTATAGAAATCCCGACAGGGCCTTACAATCAGCCCCAGCATTTT.

The V and J genes are TRBV2 and TRBJ2-2; D uncertain. The germline V gene encodes CDR1 SNHLY and CDR2 FYNNEI. This CDR3 spans 14 amino acids. Trimming took 4 bases from V and 4 from J, leaving 10 bases between them. The CDR3 sequence is CASSGLESTGELFF. The CDR3 DNA reads as TGTGCCAGCAGTGGGCTAGAGAGCACCGGGGAGCTGTTTTTT.

The chain carries TRBV6-6 and TRBJ1-2; D not certain. This CDR3 spans 15 amino acids. In germline, CDR1 is MNHNY, CDR2 SVGAGI (reference sequence). With 5 bases removed from V and 5 bases from J, the gap between germline ends came to 18 bases. CDR3 residues: CASSASTGPMYGYTF. The DNA for the CDR3 is TGTGCCAGCAGTGCCTCGACGGGCCCCATGTATGGCTACACCTTC.

This chain connects TRBV11-2 to TRBJ2-5, with D tentatively TRBD1 or TRBD2 (5 bases each). Germline CDR1 and CDR2: SGHAT and FQNNGV. Between the trimmed V and J ends, which lost 5 bases and 2 bases, there was a span of 12 bases. This CDR3 comprises 14 residues. Here the CDR3 DNA reads TGTGCCAGCAGCCTGGGGGATCTTCAAGAGACCCAGTACTTC. Translated, it gives CASSLGDLQETQYF. Full variable domain (outside the CDR3, taken from reference TRBV11-2 and TRBJ2-5): EAGVAQSPRYKIIEKRQSVAFWCNPISGHATLYWYQQILGQGPKLLIQFQNNGVVDDSQLPKDRFSAERLKGVDSTLKIQPAKLEDSAVYLCASSLGDLQETQYFGPGTRLLVL.

The chain has TRBV15 and TRBJ1-1; the D is unclear. In germline, CDR1 is LNHNV, CDR2 YYDKDF (reference sequence). CDR3 length: 14 amino acids. The V end lost 1 base, the J end lost 4 bases, and 10 bases lay between the germline ends. CDR3 sequence reads: CATSRGGGGTEAFF. The DNA of the CDR3 is TGTGCCACCAGCAGAGGGGGAGGTGGCACTGAAGCTTTCTTT. Based on the CDR3 plus reference TRBV15 and TRBJ1-1, the full variable domain is DAMVIQNPRYQVTQFGKPVTLSCSQTLNHNVMYWYQQKSSQAPKLLFHYYDKDFNNEADTPDNFQSRRPNTSFCFLDIRSPGLGDTAMYLCATSRGGGGTEAFFGQGTRLTVV.

V and J are TRBV4-1 and TRBJ2-1; maybe TRBD2 (6 bases). The V and J ends lost 0 bases and 9 bases respectively, with 15 bases between them. The CDR3 spans 15 residues. Germline CDR1 is MGHRA and CDR2 is YSYEKL. CDR3: CASSQDPGMGGEQFF. CDR3 DNA sequence: TGCGCCAGCAGCCAAGATCCTGGCATGGGGGGTGAGCAGTTCTTC.

The J gene is TRBJ2-5, the V gene TRBV5-8; 10 bases map to TRBD1. The CDR3 consists of 17 residues. Germline values: CDR1 SGHTS, CDR2 YDEGEE. V gave up 4 bases and J gave up 0 bases; unmatched junction bases: 9. CDR3 sequence: CASSIDRGLPYQETQYF. The CDR3 DNA sequence: TGTGCCAGCAGCATTGACAGGGGGCTGCCCTACCAAGAGACCCAGTACTTC.

The chain carries TRBV15 and TRBJ2-3; no clear D. V was clipped by 0 bases and J by 6 bases, with 4 bases between them. Germline lookup yields CDR1 LNHNV and CDR2 YYDKDF (reference sequence). The CDR3 consists of 12 residues. CDR3 nucleotides: TGTGCCACCAGCAGAGATCGGGATACGCAGTATTTT. It translates to CATSRDRDTQYF.

DNA of the CDR3: TGCGCCAGCAGCCAAGATGTCGGCGGGAGATCGGGAGGGGCCAACGTCCTGACTTTC. The encoded protein is CASSQDVGGRSGGANVLTF. This chain links TRBV4-3 with TRBJ2-6; 7 bases are shared with TRBD2. Looked up from germline, CDR1 is LGHNA and CDR2 is YSLEER. With V trimmed by 0 bases and J by 4 bases, 12 bases remained unmatched. The CDR3 runs 19 residues.

The CDR3 loop reads CASSLGGGSRTDTQYF. The CDR3 DNA reads TGTGCCAGCAGCTTAGGAGGGGGGTCTCGCACAGATACGCAGTATTTT. The V and J genes are TRBV7-3 and TRBJ2-3; perhaps D is TRBD1 or TRBD2 (6 bases each). The CDR3 is 16 residues long. The V end lost 2 bases, the J end lost 1 base, and 13 bases lay between the germline ends. The V gene's germline CDR1 is SGHTA and CDR2 FQGTGA.

The CDR3 protein is CASSYNPAGGYEQYF. The CDR3 DNA follows: TGTGCCAGCAGTTATAATCCAGCAGGGGGCTACGAGCAGTACTTC. This rearrangement joins TRBV6-5 to TRBJ2-7; 7 bases fit TRBD1. With V trimmed by 3 bases and J by 3 bases, 8 bases remained unmatched. Germline CDR1 is MNHEY and CDR2 is SVGAGI. CDR3 size: 15 residues.

This sequence joins TRBV5-1 and TRBJ1-3; tentatively, D is TRBD1 (5 bases). Trimming removed 0 bases at V and 4 bases at J, with 11 bases between. The CDR3 runs to 15 residues. Germline CDR1 is SGHRS and CDR2 is YFSETQ. The CDR3 DNA sequence: TGCGCCAGCAGCTTGGAACCAGGGAGCGGAAACACCATATATTTT. Translation gives CASSLEPGSGNTIYF.

J is TRBJ2-1 and V is TRBV5-4; 11 bases fit TRBD2. The CDR3 length is 16 residues. The germline CDR1 and CDR2 sequences are SGHNT and YYREEE (reference sequence). V shed 6 bases, J shed 1 base, and the junction held 6 bases outside the gene matches. CDR3 residues: CASNPTSGSSYNEQFF. The CDR3 nucleotides are TGTGCCAGCAACCCCACTAGCGGGAGTTCCTACAATGAGCAGTTCTTC.

As to this clone: A junction boundary mismatches the germline segment, possibly from a read error. This sequence joins TRBV20-1 and TRBJ2-5; possible D gene TRBD1, 5 bases. This CDR3 has 11 amino acids. The V gene's germline CDR1 is DFQATT and CDR2 SNEGSKA (reference sequence). CDR3 in amino acids: CSARGQETQYF. CDR3 DNA: TGCAGCGCTAGGGGCCAGGAGACCCAGTACTTC.